Presented here are 32 T cell receptor beta chains from one specimen sequenced in a study of T cells in Graves' hyperthyroidism and ophthalmopathy. RNA transcripts were the template for amplifying TCR beta CDR3 regions. First-round RT-PCR targeting the TCR CDR3 was performed with the HTBI primer set. TCRdb itself ran the multiplex PCR reads through MiXCR, one entry per CDR3 protein. The sample consists of 550,000 to 650,000 distinct CDR3 sequences, around 15% of them appearing once. The sequencing input was blood. The receptors originated from a woman aged 40 to 50 with Graves' hyperthyroidism.

This clonotype occurred many times. The chain carries TRBV11-1 and TRBJ2-2; 10 bases are shared with TRBD1. Germline V CDR1 and CDR2: SGHAT, FQDESV (reference sequence). The CDR3 covers 18 residues. V gave up 0 bases and J gave up 7 bases; unmatched junction bases: 11. CDR3 DNA: TGTGCCAGCAGCTTAGCTCCCCGGGACAGGGGATTTATCGGGGAGCTGTTTTTT. Encoded protein: CASSLAPRDRGFIGELFF. The complete variable domain, with remaining parts taken from reference TRBV11-1 and TRBJ2-2, reads EAEVAQSPRYKITEKSQAVAFWCDPISGHATLYWYRQILGQGPELLVQFQDESVVDDSQLPKDRFSAERLKGVDSTLKIQPAELGDSAMYLCASSLAPRDRGFIGELFFGEGSRLTVL.

Only a few counts were recorded for this clonotype. The chain has TRBV30 and TRBJ1-3; D ambiguous. V was trimmed by 8 bases and J by 0 bases, leaving 11 bases between them. The CDR3 covers 13 residues. CDR1 and CDR2 (germline): GTSNPN, SVGIG (reference sequence). The CDR3 protein is CAGGWNSGNTIYF. The CDR3 region has the DNA TGTGCCGGAGGGTGGAACTCTGGAAACACCATATATTTT.

V is TRBV7-9 and J is TRBJ2-7, with a tentative D call TRBD2 (6 bases). Trimming took off 5 bases at V and 5 bases at J, with 16 bases between the two ends. The CDR3 runs 14 residues. The germline gives CDR1 SEHNR, CDR2 FQNEAQ (reference sequence). As DNA, the CDR3 is TGTGCCAGCAGCCCGGGACTTCAACCCCACGAGCAGTACTTC. It translates to CASSPGLQPHEQYF.

This clonotype was observed at least ten times. The V and J genes are TRBV12-3 or TRBV12-4 and TRBJ1-1; possibly TRBD1 for D (6 bases). V was clipped by 6 bases and J by 0 bases, with 11 bases between them. The CDR3 extends over 14 amino acids. The CDR3 sequence is CASSPRGVNTEAFF. In DNA, the CDR3 is TGTGCCAGCAGCCCCAGGGGAGTGAACACTGAAGCTTTCTTT.

V and J are TRBV4-1 and TRBJ2-5; D is unresolved. Trimming removed 4 bases at V and 1 base at J, with 16 bases between. From germline, CDR1 is MGHRA and CDR2 YSYEKL. The CDR3 runs 16 residues. The CDR3 region has the DNA TGCGCCAGCAGCCTACTCCAGAAACCTACCCAAGAGACCCAGTACTTC. This sequence encodes CASSLLQKPTQETQYF.

This sequence joins TRBV5-8 and TRBJ2-7; TRBD1 matches 9 bases. The V segment lost 3 bases and the J segment 2 bases; nucleotides outside the gene matches: 9. This CDR3 comprises 16 residues. Germline V lookup: CDR1 SGHTS, CDR2 YDEGEE. DNA for the CDR3: TGTGCCAGCAGCTCCCGGACAGGGGAAATTACCTACGAGCAGTACTTC. It encodes CASSSRTGEITYEQYF.

This clonotype was seen more than once but under ten times. This sequence joins TRBV7-9 and TRBJ1-1; D is perhaps TRBD1 (5 bases). This CDR3 has 15 residues. V was shortened by 3 bases and J by 0 bases, with 11 bases between the two germline ends. Germline CDR1 reads SEHNR; CDR2 reads FQNEAQ (reference sequence). The CDR3 spells CASSFQGSMNTEAFF. CDR3 DNA: TGTGCCAGCAGCTTCCAGGGTTCCATGAACACTGAAGCTTTCTTT.

The table lists this clonotype with many counts. The gene calls are TRBV29-1 and TRBJ1-1; TRBD1 matches at 8 bases. The V segment lost 5 bases and the J segment 3 bases; nucleotides outside the gene matches: 2. Per germline, CDR1 SQVTM and CDR2 ANQGSEA. This CDR3 is 12 amino acids long. The CDR3 protein is CSVMTGDTEAFF. CDR3 bases: TGCAGCGTTATGACAGGGGACACTGAAGCTTTCTTT.

This clonotype was seen ten or more times. The chain combines TRBV12-3 or TRBV12-4 with TRBJ1-4; D not certain. This CDR3 is built from 16 residues. The ends were cut back, 3 bases at V and 0 bases at J, with 11 bases in the middle. CDR3 residues: CASSFLVKPTNEKLFF. DNA for the CDR3: TGTGCCAGCAGTTTTTTAGTTAAACCAACTAATGAAAAACTGTTTTTT.

This chain uses TRBV7-9 with TRBJ1-1; D is unresolved. The CDR3 has 13 amino acids. Trimming cost V 3 bases and J 5 bases, with 10 bases left between them. CDR1 and CDR2 from the germline V gene are SEHNR and FQNEAQ (reference sequence). The CDR3 spells CASSFDKVTEAFF. CDR3 bases: TGTGCCAGCAGCTTCGACAAGGTAACTGAAGCTTTCTTT.

This clonotype was seen at least ten times. This rearrangement joins TRBV28 to TRBJ2-7; 14 nucleotides agree with TRBD2. CDR1 MDHEN and CDR2 SYDVKM come from the germline V gene. The CDR3 loop spans 15 amino acids. V shed 7 bases and J 2 bases; nucleotides not matched to a gene: 4. This CDR3 reads CASTEGLAGAYEQYF. The CDR3 nucleotides read TGTGCCAGCACCGAGGGACTAGCGGGGGCCTACGAGCAGTACTTC.

This clonotype was observed a few times. The chain employs TRBV5-1 and TRBJ2-7; D tentatively fits TRBD1 or TRBD2 (6 bases each). The length of the CDR3 is 14 residues. V was shortened by 3 bases and J by 2 bases, with 12 bases between the two germline ends. The germline gives CDR1 SGHRS, CDR2 YFSETQ. The CDR3 reads CASSSNGGAYEQYF. CDR3 coding DNA: TGCGCCAGCAGCTCTAACGGGGGCGCCTACGAGCAGTACTTC.

The table lists this clonotype with a few counts. The V gene is TRBV27, the J gene TRBJ1-5; D not resolved. The CDR3 has 13 amino acids. Germline values: CDR1 MNHEY, CDR2 SMNVEV (reference sequence). The germline V and J ends were trimmed by 5 bases and 6 bases, with 11 bases remaining between them. The CDR3 region has the DNA TGTGCCAGCAGTCTCGAGATTGCTCAGCCCCAGCATTTT. The encoded protein is CASSLEIAQPQHF.

This clonotype was observed at least ten times. This rearrangement joins TRBV5-1 to TRBJ2-7; 12 bases are a match to TRBD2. The J segment lost 3 bases and the V segment lost 3 bases, leaving 7 bases of the junction unmatched. The germline V gene has CDR1 SGHRS and CDR2 YFSETQ. This CDR3 contains 16 residues. Here the CDR3 DNA reads TGCGCCAGCAGCTCCGGACTAGCGGGAACTTTCTACGAGCAGTACTTC. It encodes CASSSGLAGTFYEQYF.

The chain recombines TRBV12-3 or TRBV12-4 with TRBJ2-1; 10 bases align to TRBD2. J lost 8 bases, V lost 7 bases, and 14 bases had no gene match. The CDR3 has 16 residues. Written as DNA, the CDR3 is TGTGCCAGCACTACAGACTCTAGCGGGAGTATGTATGAGCAGTTCTTC. Translation: CASTTDSSGSMYEQFF.

This clonotype was counted only a few times. This sequence joins TRBV6-1 and TRBJ1-2, with D possibly matching TRBD1 (6 bases). Germline V CDR1 and CDR2: MNHNS, SASEGT. Trimming took off 2 bases at V and 7 bases at J, with 11 bases between the two ends. This CDR3 is 13 amino acids long. The CDR3 spells CASSESWGAGYTF. DNA for the CDR3: TGTGCCAGCAGTGAATCCTGGGGGGCTGGCTACACCTTC.

In its sample, this clonotype was seen many times. The rearrangement joins TRBV4-1 to TRBJ2-7, with 8 bases aligning to TRBD1. The V segment lost 3 bases and the J segment 3 bases; nucleotides outside the gene matches: 7. The CDR3 contains 15 residues. The germline V gene encodes CDR1 MGHRA and CDR2 YSYEKL. CDR3 nucleotides: TGCGCCAGCAGCCAGGCAGGGGGCGCGAGCTACGAGCAGTACTTC. It encodes CASSQAGGASYEQYF.

In nucleotides, the CDR3 is TGTGCCAGCAGATCACTAGCGGGAGGGCCGTACGAGCAGTACTTC. Translated: CASRSLAGGPYEQYF. The rearrangement links TRBV6-1 to TRBJ2-7; 13 nucleotides agree with TRBD2. This CDR3 has 15 amino acids. Germline CDR1 MNHNS, CDR2 SASEGT. J gave up 4 bases and V 6 bases, and 6 bases lay outside the gene matches.

The chain uses TRBV5-1 and TRBJ2-2, with no clear D. The V and J ends lost 5 bases and 2 bases respectively, with 13 bases between them. Germline V gene sequence: CDR1 SGHRS, CDR2 YFSETQ. The CDR3 runs 15 residues. The CDR3 nucleotides are TGCGCCAGCAGTACCCGATCACCAAACACCGGGGAGCTGTTTTTT. Amino acids: CASSTRSPNTGELFF.

A word on this clonotype: This clone may be a read error of a much larger clone one base away. V and J are TRBV11-2 and TRBJ2-7, with D uncertain. V was shortened by 5 bases and J by 3 bases, with 2 bases between the two germline ends. This CDR3 has 10 residues. CDR1 is SGHAT, CDR2 FQNNGV, per germline. In DNA form, the CDR3 reads TGTGCCAGCAGCCACTACGAGCAGTACTTC. Translated: CASSHYEQYF. The variable domain in full, completed from reference TRBV11-2 and TRBJ2-7, reads EAGVAQSPRYKIIEKRQSVAFWCNPISGHATLYWYQQILGQGPKLLIQFQNNGVVDDSQLPKDRFSAERLKGVDSTLKIQPAKLEDSAVYLCASSHYEQYFGPGTRLTVT.

This clonotype was seen ten or more times. V is TRBV30 and J is TRBJ2-7; TRBD1 matches at 10 bases. Germline V gives CDR1 GTSNPN, CDR2 SVGIG (reference sequence). The CDR3 covers 13 residues. J was trimmed by 6 bases and V by 4 bases; bases with no gene match: 6. CDR3 in DNA: TGTGCCTGGACCGGGACAGGGGTTGGCGAGCAGTACTTC. It is translated as CAWTGTGVGEQYF.

This clonotype was recorded at least ten times. The CDR3 DNA sequence: TGTGCCGGGACTAGCGGGAGGGCTTTGGCAGATACGCAGTATTTT. It translates to CAGTSGRALADTQYF. The rearrangement joins TRBV30 to TRBJ2-3, with 16 bases matching TRBD2. Germline assignment: CDR1 GTSNPN and CDR2 SVGIG (reference sequence). V was clipped by 8 bases and J by 4 bases; unmatched bases: 6. The CDR3 runs 15 residues.

This sequence joins TRBV6-1 and TRBJ2-1; maybe TRBD2 (6 bases). Trimming removed 6 bases from V and 1 base from J, with 7 bases in between. This CDR3 spans 13 amino acids. Per germline, CDR1 MNHNS and CDR2 SASEGT. CDR3 sequence: CASREGSYNEQFF. The CDR3 bases are TGTGCCAGCAGGGAGGGGTCCTACAATGAGCAGTTCTTC.

At least ten counts were recorded for this clonotype. The genes are TRBV28 and TRBJ2-7, with D possibly matching TRBD1 (6 bases). Germline-derived CDR1 and CDR2 are MDHEN and SYDVKM. This CDR3 has 13 amino acids. Trimming stripped 10 bases from V and 2 bases from J, with 15 bases between. The CDR3 nucleotides are TGTGCCACCCGACTTGGACAGCCCTACGAGCAGTACTTC. Protein sequence: CATRLGQPYEQYF.

CDR3 in DNA: TGTGCCTGGTATAGGCAACCTCATGGCTACACCTTC. This encodes CAWYRQPHGYTF. V gene TRBV30 combines with J gene TRBJ1-2; D gene uncertain. Trimming shortened V by 5 bases and J by 6 bases, and 13 bases separated the two germline ends. CDR1 is GTSNPN and CDR2 is SVGIG in the germline V gene (reference sequence). The CDR3 has 12 amino acids.

This clonotype was counted ten times or more. V usage is TRBV28 and J usage is TRBJ2-1, with 8 bases matching TRBD2. CDR3 length: 14 residues. The V gene's germline CDR1 is MDHEN and CDR2 SYDVKM. V lost 7 bases and J lost 11; bases outside the gene matches: 13. CDR3 in DNA: TGTGCCAGCAATGATCCGCGGGAGGCCGTTAAGCAGTTCTTC. The encoded protein is CASNDPREAVKQFF.

This clonotype was counted a few times. The chain recombines TRBV7-9 with TRBJ1-1, with D maybe TRBD1 (6 bases). Germline lookup yields CDR1 SEHNR and CDR2 FQNEAQ (reference sequence). Trimming stripped 6 bases from V and 8 bases from J, with 16 bases between. The CDR3 covers 13 residues. Written as DNA, the CDR3 is TGTGCCAGCAGTCGACAGACAGGTACCGAAGCTTTCTTT. This gives the protein CASSRQTGTEAFF.

This clonotype has ten or more counts. The chain employs TRBV29-1 and TRBJ2-7; TRBD2 agrees at 9 bases. The junction had 19 bases not matched to a gene; V was cut back by 4 bases and J by 6 bases. The CDR3 totals 17 residues. Germline V gives CDR1 SQVTM, CDR2 ANQGSEA. The CDR3 DNA follows: TGCAGCGTTGCGGGACTGACCTCGGCGGGAGGGGAGCGCGAGCAGTACTTC. It specifies CSVAGLTSAGGEREQYF.

There are many counts of this clonotype. The genes are TRBV28 and TRBJ2-7; 9 bases are a match to TRBD1. V lost 5 bases to trimming and J lost 5 bases; unmatched junction nucleotides: 16. The CDR3 consists of 17 residues. Germline V gives CDR1 MDHEN, CDR2 SYDVKM. The CDR3 loop reads CASSPGFGTGLADEQYF. The DNA for the CDR3 is TGTGCCAGCAGTCCGGGGTTCGGGACAGGGTTGGCGGACGAGCAGTACTTC.

As regards this clonotype: A clone one base away is much larger, so this may be a read error. The rearrangement links TRBV5-1 to TRBJ2-1, with D perhaps TRBD1 (6 bases). The germline V gene encodes CDR1 SGHRS and CDR2 YFSETQ. The CDR3 loop spans 12 amino acids. The CDR3 loop reads CASRQGDNERFF. The CDR3 DNA reads TGCGCCAGCAGACAAGGGGACAATGAGCGGTTCTTC.

This clonotype has at least ten counts. This chain uses TRBV7-2 with TRBJ2-5; a weak D match, TRBD1 (5 bases). The V end lost 5 bases, the J end lost 3 bases, and 13 bases lay between the germline ends. From germline, CDR1 is SGHTA and CDR2 FQGNSA. This CDR3 comprises 14 residues. CDR3 sequence: CASSPMAGKETQYF. The CDR3 region has the DNA TGTGCCAGCAGCCCGATGGCAGGGAAAGAGACCCAGTACTTC. Filled out from reference TRBV7-2 and TRBJ2-5, the complete variable domain reads GAGVSQSPSNKVTEKGKDVELRCDPISGHTALYWYRQSLGQGLEFLIYFQGNSAPDKSGLPSDRFSAERTGGSVSTLTIQRTQQEDSAVYLCASSPMAGKETQYFGPGTRLLVL.

The rearrangement uses TRBV6-5 and TRBJ2-6; tentatively, D is TRBD2 (5 bases). Germline CDR1 is MNHEY and CDR2 is SVGAGI. V was trimmed by 3 bases and J by 1 base, leaving 10 bases between them. The CDR3 runs to 16 residues. The chain's CDR3 is CASSYGGGSGANVLTF. CDR3 nucleotides: TGTGCCAGCAGTTATGGAGGTGGATCTGGGGCCAACGTCCTGACTTTC.